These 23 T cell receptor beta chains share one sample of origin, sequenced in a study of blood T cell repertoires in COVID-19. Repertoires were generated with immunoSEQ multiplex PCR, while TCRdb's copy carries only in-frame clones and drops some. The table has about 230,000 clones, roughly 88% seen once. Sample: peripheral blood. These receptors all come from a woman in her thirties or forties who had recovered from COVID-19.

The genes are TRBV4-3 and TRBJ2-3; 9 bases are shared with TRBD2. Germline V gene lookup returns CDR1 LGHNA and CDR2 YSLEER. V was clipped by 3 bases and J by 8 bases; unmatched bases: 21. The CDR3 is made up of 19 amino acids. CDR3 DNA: TGCGCCAGCAGCCACACCGCCCCGGACCTAGCGGGGACCGGAGGTACGCAGTATTTT. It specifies CASSHTAPDLAGTGGTQYF.

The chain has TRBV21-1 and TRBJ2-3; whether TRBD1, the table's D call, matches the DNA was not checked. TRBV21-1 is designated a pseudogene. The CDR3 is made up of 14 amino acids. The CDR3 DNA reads TGTGCCAGCAGCAGCAGGGGGCAGAAAGATACGCAGTATTTT. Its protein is CASSSRGQKDTQYF.

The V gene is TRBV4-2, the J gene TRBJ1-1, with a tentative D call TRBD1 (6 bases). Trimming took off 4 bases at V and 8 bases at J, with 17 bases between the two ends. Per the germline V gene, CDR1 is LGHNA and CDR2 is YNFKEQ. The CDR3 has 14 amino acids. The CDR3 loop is CASSRGHGVPEAFF. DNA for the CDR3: TGTGCCAGCAGCCGGGGACACGGGGTGCCCGAAGCTTTCTTT.

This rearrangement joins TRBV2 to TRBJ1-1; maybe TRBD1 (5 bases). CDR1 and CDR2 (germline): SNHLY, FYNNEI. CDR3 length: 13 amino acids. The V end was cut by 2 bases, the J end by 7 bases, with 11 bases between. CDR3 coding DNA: TGTGCCAGCAGTGAACAGGGTTTTGGTGAAGCTTTCTTT. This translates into CASSEQGFGEAFF.

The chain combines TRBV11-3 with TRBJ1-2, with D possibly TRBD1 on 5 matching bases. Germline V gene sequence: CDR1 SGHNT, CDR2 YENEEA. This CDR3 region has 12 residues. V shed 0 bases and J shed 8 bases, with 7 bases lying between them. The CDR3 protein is CASSLDRVGYTF. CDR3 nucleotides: TGTGCCAGCAGCTTAGACAGGGTCGGCTACACCTTC.

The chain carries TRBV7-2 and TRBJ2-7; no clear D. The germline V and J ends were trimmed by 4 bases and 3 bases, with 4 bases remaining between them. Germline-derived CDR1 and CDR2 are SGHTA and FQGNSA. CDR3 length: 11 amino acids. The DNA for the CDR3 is TGTGCCAGCAGCTCTTACTACGAGCAGTACTTC. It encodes CASSSYYEQYF.

CDR3 sequence reads: CASISTAPYEQYF. In DNA, the CDR3 is TGTGCCAGCATTTCGACAGCTCCCTACGAGCAGTACTTC. The chain recombines TRBV28 with TRBJ2-7, with D maybe TRBD1 (5 bases). Germline CDR1 reads MDHEN; CDR2 reads SYDVKM. Trimming left V 7 bases short and J 2 bases short, with 12 bases between. CDR3 length: 13 amino acids.

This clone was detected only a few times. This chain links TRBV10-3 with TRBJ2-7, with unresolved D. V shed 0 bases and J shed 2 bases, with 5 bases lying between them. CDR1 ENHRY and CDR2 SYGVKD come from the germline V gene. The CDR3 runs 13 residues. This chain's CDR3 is CAISESYTYEQYF. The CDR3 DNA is TGTGCCATCAGTGAGTCATACACCTACGAGCAGTACTTC.

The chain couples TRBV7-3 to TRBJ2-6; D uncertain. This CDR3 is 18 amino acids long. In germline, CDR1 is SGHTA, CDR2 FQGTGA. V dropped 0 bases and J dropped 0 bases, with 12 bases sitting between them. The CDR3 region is CASSLTPRSDSGANVLTF. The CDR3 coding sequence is TGTGCCAGCAGCTTAACTCCTCGGTCTGACTCTGGGGCCAACGTCCTGACTTTC.

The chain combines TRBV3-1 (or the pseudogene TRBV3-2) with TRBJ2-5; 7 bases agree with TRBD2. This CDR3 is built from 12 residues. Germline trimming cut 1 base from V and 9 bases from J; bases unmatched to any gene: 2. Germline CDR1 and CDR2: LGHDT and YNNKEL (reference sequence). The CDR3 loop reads CASSQGGRAQYF. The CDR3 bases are TGTGCCAGCAGCCAAGGTGGGAGGGCCCAGTACTTC.

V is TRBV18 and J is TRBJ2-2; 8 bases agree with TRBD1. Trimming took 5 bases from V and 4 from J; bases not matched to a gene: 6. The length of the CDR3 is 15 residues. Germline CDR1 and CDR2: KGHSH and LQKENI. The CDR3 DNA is TGTGCCAGCTCAGCGGACAGGGTGATCACCGGGGAGCTGTTTTTT. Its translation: CASSADRVITGELFF.

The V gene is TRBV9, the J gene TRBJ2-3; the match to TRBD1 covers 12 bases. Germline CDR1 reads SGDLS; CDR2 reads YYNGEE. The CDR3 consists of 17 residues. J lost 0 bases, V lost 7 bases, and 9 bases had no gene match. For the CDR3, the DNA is TGTGCCAGCGGAGGGACAGGGGGCCGACTAAGCACAGATACGCAGTATTTT. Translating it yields CASGGTGGRLSTDTQYF.

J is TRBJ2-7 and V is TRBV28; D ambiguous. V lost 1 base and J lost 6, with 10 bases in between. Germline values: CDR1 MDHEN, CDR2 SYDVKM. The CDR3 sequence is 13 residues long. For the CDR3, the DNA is TGTGCCAGCAGTTTATTTCTGATGCGCGAGCAGTACTTC. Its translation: CASSLFLMREQYF.

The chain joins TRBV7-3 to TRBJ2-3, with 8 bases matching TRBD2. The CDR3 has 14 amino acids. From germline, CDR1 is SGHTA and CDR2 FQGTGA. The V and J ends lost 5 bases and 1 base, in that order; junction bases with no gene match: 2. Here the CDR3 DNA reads TGTGCCAGCAGCCAGACTAGCGGCACAGATACGCAGTATTTT. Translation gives CASSQTSGTDTQYF.

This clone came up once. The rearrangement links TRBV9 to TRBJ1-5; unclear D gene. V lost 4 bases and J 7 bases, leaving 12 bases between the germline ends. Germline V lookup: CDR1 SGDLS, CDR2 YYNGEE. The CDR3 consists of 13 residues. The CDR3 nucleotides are TGTGCCAGCAGCTTCACCACGGGACAGCCCCAGCATTTT. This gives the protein CASSFTTGQPQHF.

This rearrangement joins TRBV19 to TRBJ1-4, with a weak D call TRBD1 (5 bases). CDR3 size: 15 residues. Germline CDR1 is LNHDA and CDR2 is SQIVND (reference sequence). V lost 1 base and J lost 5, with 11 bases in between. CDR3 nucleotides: TGTGCCAGTAGTATAGTGGGCAGGGTGAATGAAAAACTGTTTTTT. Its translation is CASSIVGRVNEKLFF.

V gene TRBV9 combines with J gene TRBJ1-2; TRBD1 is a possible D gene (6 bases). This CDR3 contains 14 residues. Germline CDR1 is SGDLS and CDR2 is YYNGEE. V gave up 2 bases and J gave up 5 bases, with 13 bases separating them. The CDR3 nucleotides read TGTGCCAGCAGCGTTACAGGGAACCAGTATGGCTACACCTTC. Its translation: CASSVTGNQYGYTF.

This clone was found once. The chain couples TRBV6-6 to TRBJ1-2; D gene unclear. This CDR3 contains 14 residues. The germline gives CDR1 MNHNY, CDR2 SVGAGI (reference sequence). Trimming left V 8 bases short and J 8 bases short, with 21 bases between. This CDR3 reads CASRLSAGPGGYTF. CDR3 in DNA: TGTGCCAGCCGCCTTAGCGCGGGTCCGGGGGGCTACACCTTC.

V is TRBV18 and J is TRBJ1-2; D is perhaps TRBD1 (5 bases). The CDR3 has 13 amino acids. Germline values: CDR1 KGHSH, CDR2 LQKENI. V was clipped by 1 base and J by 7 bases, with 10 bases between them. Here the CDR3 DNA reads TGTGCCAGCTCACCACAGGGGTCTGGTGGCTACACCTTC. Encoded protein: CASSPQGSGGYTF.

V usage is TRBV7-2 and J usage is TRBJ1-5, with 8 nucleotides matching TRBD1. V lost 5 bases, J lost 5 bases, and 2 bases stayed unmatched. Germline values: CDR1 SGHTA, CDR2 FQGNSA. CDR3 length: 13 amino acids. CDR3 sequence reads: CASSQDRDQPQHF. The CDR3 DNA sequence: TGTGCCAGCAGCCAGGACAGGGATCAGCCCCAGCATTTT.

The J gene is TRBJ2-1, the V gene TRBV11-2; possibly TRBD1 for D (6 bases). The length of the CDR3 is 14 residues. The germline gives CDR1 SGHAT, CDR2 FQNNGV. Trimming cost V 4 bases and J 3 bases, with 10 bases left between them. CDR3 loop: CASSYRADYNEQFF. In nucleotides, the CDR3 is TGTGCCAGCAGCTACAGGGCGGACTACAATGAGCAGTTCTTC. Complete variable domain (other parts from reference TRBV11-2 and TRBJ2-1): EAGVAQSPRYKIIEKRQSVAFWCNPISGHATLYWYQQILGQGPKLLIQFQNNGVVDDSQLPKDRFSAERLKGVDSTLKIQPAKLEDSAVYLCASSYRADYNEQFFGPGTRLTVL.

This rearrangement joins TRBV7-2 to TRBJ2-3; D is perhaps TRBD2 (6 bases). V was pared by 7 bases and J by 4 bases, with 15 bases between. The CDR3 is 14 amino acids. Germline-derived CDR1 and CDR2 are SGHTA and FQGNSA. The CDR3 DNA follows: TGTGCCAGCATTCTGGGGAGGTCCTCAGATACGCAGTATTTT. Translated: CASILGRSSDTQYF.

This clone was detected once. CDR3 region: CASSSRDRTEAFF. CDR3 coding DNA: TGTGCCAGCAGCAGCCGGGATAGGACTGAAGCTTTCTTT. The V call is TRBV2, the J call TRBJ1-1; D uncertain. The CDR3 is 13 residues long. The germline V gene has CDR1 SNHLY and CDR2 FYNNEI. V lost 6 bases to trimming and J lost 5 bases, with 13 bases between them.